A selection of T cell receptor beta chains follows, all from one sample in a study of blood T cells in healthy people across ages. MiXCR, run by TCRdb on the 5' RACE reads, gives a single entry per CDR3 protein. The sample contains roughly 1.5 million distinct CDR3 sequences, approximately 43% of which appear only once. The sequenced material came from blood. The receptors here all came from a woman under 30 in good health. The CDR3 runs from the conserved cysteine through the conserved F or W. A D gene is named only where the DNA matches it firmly. Size is stated for part of the rows, as once, few or many counts, or as a class when the clone is expanded.

CDR3nt	CDR3aa	v_gene	d_gene	j_gene	abundance
TGTGCCAGCAGCCTAGACCAAGGGGGTATATGGGCAGATACGCAGTATTTT	CASSLDQGGIWADTQYF	TRBV3-1	.	TRBJ2-3	.
TGTGCCAGCAGCTTTTACAGGGGGCTGAACTATGGCTACACCTTC	CASSFYRGLNYGYTF	TRBV7-9	TRBD1	TRBJ1-2	.
TGTGCCAGCAGCCCCAGTTTAGGGAAGGGAAAAGAGGACAATGAGCAGTACTTC	CASSPSLGKGKEDNEQYF	TRBV7-8	.	TRBJ2-7	.
TGCGCCAGCAGCCTAGAGCTAGAATACGAGCAGTACTTC	CASSLELEYEQYF	TRBV4-3	.	TRBJ2-7	.
TGTGCCAGCAGCTTCACTGACACCTCCTACGAGCAGTACTTC	CASSFTDTSYEQYF	TRBV5-6	.	TRBJ2-7	few
TGTGCCAGCAGCCAGGTGGACAGGGCTACGCAGTATTTT	CASSQVDRATQYF	TRBV14	TRBD1	TRBJ2-3	few
TGCGCCAGCAGCTCCATACAGGGGACCTACGAGCAGTACTTC	CASSSIQGTYEQYF	TRBV5-1	TRBD1	TRBJ2-7	.
TGTGCCAGTAGTATGAGTAGCGGGAGTGGTGAGCAGTACTTC	CASSMSSGSGEQYF	TRBV19	TRBD2	TRBJ2-7	few
TGTGCCATCAGATCAACTAGCGGGATATACAATGAGCAGTTCTTC	CAIRSTSGIYNEQFF	TRBV10-3	TRBD2	TRBJ2-1	.
TGTGCCAGCAGTAGTAGGGGCATTAGCACAGATACGCAGTATTTT	CASSSRGISTDTQYF	TRBV2	.	TRBJ2-3	.
TGTGCCAGCAGCTTAGAGGGCCGGGGACAGCCCCAGCATTTT	CASSLEGRGQPQHF	TRBV11-2	.	TRBJ1-5	.
TGTGCCAGCAGTGTAGGGTCAGATCAAGAGACCCAGTACTTC	CASSVGSDQETQYF	TRBV12-3/TRBV12-4	.	TRBJ2-5	.
TGCAGTGCTAGACCGGGACAGCGATGGAACGAGCAGTACTTC	CSARPGQRWNEQYF	TRBV20-1	TRBD1	TRBJ2-7	.
TGCGCCAGCAGCCAAGAGGTCCTAACCTCCTACAATGAGCAGTTCTTC	CASSQEVLTSYNEQFF	TRBV4-3	.	TRBJ2-1	.
TGTGCCAGCAGCGTTTCGGTTCTGGGGCCGCTGTTAGCCAAAAACATTCAGTACTTC	CASSVSVLGPLLAKNIQYF	TRBV11-2	.	TRBJ2-4	.
TGTGCCAGCAGTCGTACTAGCGGGGGGGCCGGTGAGCAGTTCTTC	CASSRTSGGAGEQFF	TRBV7-2	TRBD2	TRBJ2-1	.
TGTGCCAGCAGTTTGGGACTAGCGAGGGTATACAATGAGCAGTACTTC	CASSLGLARVYNEQYF	TRBV6-5	TRBD2	TRBJ2-7	.
TGTGCCAGCAGCTCTCGGGGACGAGCGGCTTTCCCCGAGCAGTTCTTC	CASSSRGRAAFPEQFF	TRBV7-6	.	TRBJ2-1	few
TGTGCCAGCGTCCTAGCGGGGGGGGACAATGAGCAGTTCTTC	CASVLAGGDNEQFF	TRBV3-1	TRBD2	TRBJ2-1	few
TGTGCCAGCAGTTACTCAACCCTGGGAGAGACACAGTACTTC	CASSYSTLGETQYF	TRBV6-5	.	TRBJ2-4	.
TGCAGCGCTATGACAGCCTTAAATGAAAAACTGTTTTTT	CSAMTALNEKLFF	TRBV29-1	.	TRBJ1-4	few
TGTGCCAGCAGCCCCCTAGGGGGGAGAGGGGACGAGCAGTACTTC	CASSPLGGRGDEQYF	TRBV7-6	.	TRBJ2-7	.
TGTGCCAGCAGCGTACAGGGCGCCTACAATGAGCAGTTCTTC	CASSVQGAYNEQFF	TRBV7-2	.	TRBJ2-1	.
TGCGCCAGCAGCCAAGATATCCTAGCGGGGGGCGAATACAATGAGCAGTTCTTC	CASSQDILAGGEYNEQFF	TRBV4-1	TRBD2	TRBJ2-1	few
TGTGCCAGCAGTCCCGGGATCGTAAACTATGGCTACACCTTC	CASSPGIVNYGYTF	TRBV6-2/TRBV6-3	.	TRBJ1-2	.
TGTGCCAGCAGTTTATCGGGCAGCTTTAATCAGCCCCAGCATTTT	CASSLSGSFNQPQHF	TRBV27	.	TRBJ1-5	.
TGTGCCAGCAGCAGCGTAGCTGATAGGGTGCAGTTCTTC	CASSSVADRVQFF	TRBV7-9	.	TRBJ2-1	few